Ten or more counts support the clone carrying this T cell receptor beta chain. Its antigen is not known. Sorting captured naive CD8 T cells as CD8+CD4-CCR7+CD45RA+. CDR1 is SGHRS, CDR2 YFSETQ, per germline. V trimming: 5 bases; J trimming: 5 bases; junction bases outside the gene matches: 2. The CDR3 runs 12 residues. The record originates from a study of molecular identifiers for immune sequencing clone quantification. Study findings and constraints: Effector cells had over 99% of their molecules in clones above 20 RNA copies, while naive cells had under 1%. Among 920,000 or so naive cells, as was reported, spiked Jurkat TCR RNA from one cell was detectable.

Each CDR3 protein is one row after TCRdb ran MiXCR on the PCR reads. The repertoire holds around 470,000 distinct CDR3 sequences, with about 22% as singletons. The sequenced material came from naive CD8+ T cells from blood, with Jurkat cell RNA spiked in. Subset in this sample: FACS-sorted CD8+CD4-CCR7+CD45RA+ naive T cells. The origin of this receptor is a human donor in good health. Some libraries in this study had Jurkat cell RNA spiked in. V gene TRBV5-1 combines with J gene TRBJ2-3; 7 positions match TRBD2. The CDR3 DNA reads TGCGCCAGCAGATTAGCGGGAGATACGCAGTATTTT. Amino acid sequence: CASRLAGDTQYF.